These 27 T cell receptor beta chains came from one sample sequenced in a study of blood T cell repertoires in COVID-19. Method: immunoSEQ multiplex PCR; TCRdb's copy keeps in-frame clones and lacks some. The sample yields about 300,000 clones, 70% to 90% seen once. Material for sequencing was PBMCs or T cells enriched from blood (not recorded which). The source of these receptors is a woman aged 18-29 years who had recovered from COVID-19.

The chain combines TRBV24-1 with TRBJ2-5, with 7 bases that match TRBD1. V trimming: 4 bases; J trimming: 5 bases; junction bases outside the gene matches: 15. The CDR3 contains 17 residues. Looked up from germline, CDR1 is KGHDR and CDR2 is SFDVKD. Here the CDR3 DNA reads TGTGCCACCAGTGAACTCCCTGGACGGCCACAGGGGGAGACCCAGTACTTC. This encodes CATSELPGRPQGETQYF.

The chain carries TRBV24-1 and TRBJ2-2; TRBD2 aligns across 11 bases. The CDR3 contains 16 residues. Germline V gene lookup returns CDR1 KGHDR and CDR2 SFDVKD. V lost 0 bases, J lost 5 bases, and 1 base stayed unmatched. CDR3 protein: CATSDLRTSGTGELFF. The CDR3 nucleotides read TGTGCCACCAGTGATTTGCGGACTAGCGGGACCGGGGAGCTGTTTTTT.

Here the CDR3 reads CASSLGTGDSPLHF. The CDR3 coding sequence is TGCGCCAGCAGCTTGGGGACAGGGGATTCACCCCTCCACTTT. The chain uses TRBV5-1 and TRBJ1-6; TRBD1 agrees at 9 bases. Germline V gene lookup returns CDR1 SGHRS and CDR2 YFSETQ. After removal of 0 bases from V and 8 bases from J, the junction contained 0 bases not matched to a gene. CDR3 size: 14 residues.

This clone occurred a few times. J is TRBJ1-2 and V is TRBV5-1, with unresolved D. The V gene's germline CDR1 is SGHRS and CDR2 YFSETQ. V was pared by 5 bases and J by 2 bases, with 13 bases between. CDR3 size: 14 residues. Here the CDR3 DNA reads TGCGCCAGCAGATTAGGGAGGGAAAACTATGGCTACACCTTC. It yields the protein CASRLGRENYGYTF.

The chain recombines TRBV28 with TRBJ2-2; 14 bases fit TRBD2. This CDR3 has 14 amino acids. The J segment lost 5 bases and the V segment lost 8 bases, leaving 1 base of the junction unmatched. The germline gives CDR1 MDHEN, CDR2 SYDVKM. CDR3 sequence: CASGTSGRTGELFF. In nucleotides, the CDR3 is TGTGCCAGCGGGACTAGCGGGAGAACCGGGGAGCTGTTTTTT. Supplemented by reference TRBV28 and TRBJ2-2, the full variable domain reads DVKVTQSSRYLVKRTGEKVFLECVQDMDHENMFWYRQDPGLGLRLIYFSYDVKMKEKGDIPEGYSVSREKKERFSLILESASTNQTSMYLCASGTSGRTGELFFGEGSRLTVL.

The chain recombines TRBV3-1 (or the pseudogene TRBV3-2) with TRBJ2-5; no reliable D call. Trimming stripped 2 bases from V and 4 bases from J, with 11 bases between. There are 14 residues in the CDR3. Per the germline V gene, CDR1 is LGHDT and CDR2 is YNNKEL (reference sequence). CDR3 in amino acids: CASSQPGLGETQYF. Written as DNA, the CDR3 is TGTGCCAGCAGCCAACCGGGTTTAGGAGAGACCCAGTACTTC.

V is TRBV19 and J is TRBJ1-2, with D possibly being TRBD1 (6 bases). Trimming removed 10 bases from V and 2 bases from J, with 11 bases in between. CDR1 is LNHDA, CDR2 SQIVND, per germline (reference sequence). This CDR3 is 12 amino acids long. CDR3 nucleotide sequence: TGTGCCACCAACGACAGGAACTATGGCTACACCTTC. This gives the protein CATNDRNYGYTF.

The chain combines TRBV14 with TRBJ2-2; TRBD2 agrees at 8 bases. Trimming removed 2 bases from V and 0 bases from J; junction bases left unmatched: 8. CDR3 length: 18 amino acids. Germline CDR1 is SGHDN and CDR2 is FVKESK. The CDR3 reads CASSQTSGGYSNTGELFF. As DNA, the CDR3 is TGTGCCAGCAGCCAAACTAGCGGAGGCTACTCGAACACCGGGGAGCTGTTTTTT.

The rearrangement uses TRBV12-1 and TRBJ1-1; the D segment call TRBD1 is taken from the table without a DNA check. TRBV12-1 is flagged as a pseudogene. The CDR3 contains 16 residues. The CDR3: CASSAGNRGTNTEAFF. CDR3 bases: TGTGCCAGCAGCGCCGGAAACAGGGGCACGAACACTGAAGCTTTCTTT.

This clone was observed once. The gene calls are TRBV6-5 and TRBJ2-1; 7 bases align to TRBD1. The V gene end was trimmed by 6 bases and the J gene end by 0 bases; junction bases not matched to a gene: 2. Germline V lookup: CDR1 MNHEY, CDR2 SVGAGI. There are 14 residues in the CDR3. The CDR3 DNA is TGTGCCAGCAGGGGGACAGTCTCCTACAATGAGCAGTTCTTC. Amino acid sequence: CASRGTVSYNEQFF.

The V call is TRBV20-1, the J call TRBJ2-7; the D is unclear. CDR1 and CDR2 from the germline V gene are DFQATT and SNEGSKA (reference sequence). The V and J ends lost 6 bases and 4 bases respectively, with 10 bases between them. The CDR3 contains 11 residues. CDR3 in DNA: TGCAGTGCCGAGTCGAATTACGAGCAGTACTTC. As protein: CSAESNYEQYF.

This chain's CDR3 is CASSEDRGKGYTF. The CDR3, as DNA: TGTGCCAGCAGTGAAGACAGGGGGAAAGGCTACACCTTC. The chain employs TRBV2 and TRBJ1-2, with TRBD1 matching 8 bases. Losses at the gene ends were 1 base for V and 8 bases for J; bases not matched to a gene: 3. Germline CDR1 SNHLY, CDR2 FYNNEI. CDR3 length equals 13 residues.

V and J are TRBV7-9 and TRBJ1-6; possibly TRBD1 for D (6 bases). V was clipped by 2 bases and J by 4 bases, with 12 bases between them. This CDR3 is 16 amino acids long. Germline CDR1 reads SEHNR; CDR2 reads FQNEAQ (reference sequence). The CDR3 DNA sequence: TGTGCCAGCAGCTTAATCAGGGGAGGGTATAATTCACCCCTCCACTTT. It encodes CASSLIRGGYNSPLHF.

This sequence joins TRBV7-8 and TRBJ2-5, with TRBD2 matching 10 bases. The germline V gene has CDR1 SGHVS and CDR2 FQNEAQ. The V gene end was trimmed by 5 bases and the J gene end by 3 bases; junction bases not matched to a gene: 6. This CDR3 region has 15 residues. The CDR3, as DNA: TGTGCCAGCAGCCCACGGACTAGCGGAGAAGAGACCCAGTACTTC. Its protein is CASSPRTSGEETQYF.

The V and J genes are TRBV12-3 or TRBV12-4 and TRBJ2-7; D perhaps matches TRBD2 (5 bases). V lost 5 bases and J 3 bases, leaving 11 bases between the germline ends. The CDR3 extends over 13 amino acids. In nucleotides, the CDR3 is TGTGCCAGCAGTCCACCCGGGATCTACGAGCAGTACTTC. It encodes CASSPPGIYEQYF.

CDR3 sequence reads: CASSPSGLRNQPQHF. Written as DNA, the CDR3 is TGTGCCAGCAGCCCTTCGGGGTTGCGCAATCAGCCCCAGCATTTT. The chain is built from TRBV7-2 and TRBJ1-5; D is uncertain. The CDR3 spans 15 residues. V was shortened by 5 bases and J by 2 bases, with 13 bases between the two germline ends. The germline V gene has CDR1 SGHTA and CDR2 FQGNSA.

The rearrangement links TRBV5-6 to TRBJ2-7; 13 bases are shared with TRBD2. The germline V gene has CDR1 SGHDT and CDR2 YYEEEE. The CDR3 runs to 13 residues. The V gene end was trimmed by 3 bases and the J gene end by 7 bases; junction bases not matched to a gene: 1. The DNA for the CDR3 is TGTGCCAGCAGCTGGGGACTAGCGGGGGAGCAGTACTTC. It translates to CASSWGLAGEQYF. The whole variable domain, remainder taken from reference TRBV5-6 and TRBJ2-7, is DAGVTQSPTHLIKTRGQQVTLRCSPKSGHDTVSWYQQALGQGPQFIFQYYEEEERQRGNFPDRFSGHQFPNYSSELNVNALLLGDSALYLCASSWGLAGEQYFGPGTRLTVT.

The rearrangement links TRBV27 to TRBJ2-1; TRBD1 matches 7 bases. The length of the CDR3 is 15 residues. J lost 6 bases, V lost 2 bases, and 7 bases had no gene match. The germline V gene encodes CDR1 MNHEY and CDR2 SMNVEV (reference sequence). The CDR3 reads CASSLEGTAPNEQFF. The CDR3 bases are TGTGCCAGCAGTTTAGAAGGGACAGCGCCCAATGAGCAGTTCTTC.

The gene calls are TRBV9 and TRBJ1-5; TRBD1 matches at 11 bases. After removal of 2 bases from V and 6 bases from J, the junction contained 4 bases not matched to a gene. The CDR3 sequence is 15 residues long. Germline values: CDR1 SGDLS, CDR2 YYNGEE. CDR3 residues: CASSVGQGAGQPQHF. In DNA form, the CDR3 reads TGTGCCAGCAGCGTCGGACAGGGGGCCGGTCAGCCCCAGCATTTT.

The chain couples TRBV27 to TRBJ1-1; 7 bases line up with TRBD1. The ends lost 7 bases at V and 5 bases at J; junction bases unmatched: 13. The V gene's germline CDR1 is MNHEY and CDR2 SMNVEV (reference sequence). The CDR3 is 15 residues long. The DNA for the CDR3 is TGTGCCAGCAAGAGGGACAGTGCCTCCGGTACTGAAGCTTTCTTT. Translating it yields CASKRDSASGTEAFF.

The chain links TRBV27 to TRBJ1-2; TRBD1 aligns across 10 bases. Per germline, CDR1 MNHEY and CDR2 SMNVEV (reference sequence). The junction had 4 bases not matched to a gene; V was cut back by 5 bases and J by 4 bases. This CDR3 contains 14 residues. CDR3 protein: CASSRTGGSYGYTF. CDR3 DNA: TGTGCCAGCAGTAGGACAGGGGGAAGCTATGGCTACACCTTC.

V is TRBV5-1 and J is TRBJ1-1, with 9 bases lining up with TRBD1. The CDR3 has 18 residues. Trimming at V came to 4 bases and at J to 1 base, leaving 14 bases not matched to a gene. Germline loops: CDR1 SGHRS, CDR2 YFSETQ. CDR3 in amino acids: CASSRMLGQGISNTEAFF. The CDR3 DNA is TGCGCCAGCAGCCGAATGCTTGGACAGGGGATTTCGAACACTGAAGCTTTCTTT. Drawing the rest from reference TRBV5-1 and TRBJ1-1, the complete variable domain is KAGVTQTPRYLIKTRGQQVTLSCSPISGHRSVSWYQQTPGQGLQFLFEYFSETQRNKGNFPGRFSGRQFSNSRSEMNVSTLELGDSALYLCASSRMLGQGISNTEAFFGQGTRLTVV.

The chain carries TRBV14 and TRBJ1-1; D gene unclear. The germline V gene has CDR1 SGHDN and CDR2 FVKESK. Trimming left V 4 bases short and J 0 bases short, with 12 bases between. The CDR3 is 15 residues long. CDR3 coding DNA: TGTGCCAGCAGCCCCCCCACAGCACTGAACACTGAAGCTTTCTTT. It yields the protein CASSPPTALNTEAFF.

The chain joins TRBV11-2 to TRBJ2-1; unclear D gene. V was trimmed by 5 bases and J by 0 bases, leaving 11 bases between them. Germline V gene lookup returns CDR1 SGHAT and CDR2 FQNNGV. The CDR3 is made up of 15 amino acids. CDR3 loop: CASSADKNSYNEQFF. The CDR3, as DNA: TGTGCCAGCAGCGCTGACAAGAACTCCTACAATGAGCAGTTCTTC.

By sample fraction, this clone is medium-sized. The chain employs TRBV3-1 (or the pseudogene TRBV3-2) and TRBJ1-2, with TRBD1 matching over 7 bases. The CDR3 length is 15 residues. V was pared by 4 bases and J by 5 bases, with 10 bases of the junction left unmatched. Germline V gene lookup returns CDR1 LGHDT and CDR2 YNNKEL (reference sequence). The CDR3 spells CASSRGTVGRYGYTF. In DNA, the CDR3 is TGTGCCAGCAGCCGCGGGACAGTAGGTCGGTATGGCTACACCTTC.

The chain carries TRBV10-2 and TRBJ1-2, with 8 nucleotides matching TRBD1. Losses at the gene ends were 2 bases for V and 4 bases for J; bases not matched to a gene: 6. The CDR3 consists of 15 residues. Germline values: CDR1 WSHSY, CDR2 SAAADI. The CDR3 sequence: CASSEPAGGLYGYTF. The CDR3 region has the DNA TGCGCCAGCAGTGAGCCCGCAGGGGGCCTCTATGGCTACACCTTC.

The chain carries TRBV6-5 and TRBJ2-3, with D possibly being TRBD2 (5 bases). Per germline, CDR1 MNHEY and CDR2 SVGAGI. This CDR3 comprises 14 residues. V was trimmed by 0 bases and J by 1 base, leaving 5 bases between them. The CDR3 loop reads CASSYSSGTDTQYF. CDR3 bases: TGTGCCAGCAGTTACTCTAGCGGCACAGATACGCAGTATTTT.